The rows below give T cell receptor beta chains drawn from one sample of a study of T cells in Graves' hyperthyroidism and ophthalmopathy. Via MiXCR, TCRdb re-called the multiplex PCR reads, giving one row per CDR3 protein. The data contain about 420,000 distinct CDR3 sequences, approximately 14% of them seen just once; the ten biggest clones take up roughly 7.7%. Sample: blood. Receptors originate from a woman younger than 35 with Graves' hyperthyroidism. Both conserved end residues are part of each CDR3. The order of the fields is CDR3 protein, CDR3 DNA, V gene, D gene, clone size, J gene. D genes are given only for firm matches. Size values are once, few and many counts, or a class for expanded clones, and some rows have none.

CDR3: CASSLLRENIQYF
DNA: TGTGCCAGCAGCTTACTTCGGGAAAACATTCAGTACTTC
V: TRBV11-2
D: NA
size: NA
J: TRBJ2-4

CDR3: CASSRLVDEQFF
DNA: TGTGCCAGCAGTCGACTTGTCGATGAGCAGTTCTTC
V: TRBV12-3/TRBV12-4
D: NA
size: many
J: TRBJ2-1

CDR3: CASSSGGTTYSSPLHF
DNA: TGTGCCAGCAGTTCCGGTGGGACGACCTATAGTTCACCCCTCCACTTT
V: TRBV6-1
D: NA
size: few
J: TRBJ1-6

CDR3: CASGTIKSGNPAEQYF
DNA: TGTGCCAGCGGGACGATAAAGAGCGGGAATCCGGCCGAGCAGTACTTC
V: TRBV6-1
D: TRBD2
size: NA
J: TRBJ2-7

CDR3: CASTGESAGNTIYF
DNA: TGTGCCTCGACAGGGGAATCGGCTGGAAACACCATATATTTT
V: TRBV2
D: TRBD1
size: many
J: TRBJ1-3

CDR3: CSATSVSGSDTQYF
DNA: TGCAGTGCTACCTCAGTATCAGGGTCAGATACGCAGTATTTT
V: TRBV20-1
D: NA
size: many
J: TRBJ2-3

CDR3: CASSLEGYYTGELFF
DNA: TGCGCCAGCAGCTTGGAAGGCTACTACACCGGGGAGCTGTTTTTT
V: TRBV5-1
D: NA
size: many
J: TRBJ2-2

CDR3: CASSLSGGPDGEKLFF
DNA: TGTGCCAGCAGTTTATCCGGGGGGCCTGATGGGGAAAAACTGTTTTTT
V: TRBV28
D: NA
size: many
J: TRBJ1-4

CDR3: CSARDRGESLGGYTF
DNA: TGCAGTGCTAGGGACAGGGGGGAGTCCCTAGGGGGCTACACCTTC
V: TRBV20-1
D: TRBD1
size: NA
J: TRBJ1-2

CDR3: CASSRVSSYNEQFF
DNA: TGTGCCAGCAGCCGGGTGAGCTCCTACAATGAGCAGTTCTTC
V: TRBV7-9
D: NA
size: many
J: TRBJ2-1

CDR3: CSARNRAHEQFF
DNA: TGCAGTGCTCGAAACAGGGCACATGAGCAGTTCTTC
V: TRBV20-1
D: NA
size: many
J: TRBJ2-1

CDR3: CASQGGGQLTDTQYF
DNA: TGCGCCAGCCAAGGGGGGGGACAGCTGACAGATACGCAGTATTTT
V: TRBV5-1
D: NA
size: NA
J: TRBJ2-3

CDR3: CASSLGLAAADTQYF
DNA: TGTGCCAGCAGCTTGGGACTAGCTGCAGCAGATACGCAGTATTTT
V: TRBV11-1
D: TRBD2
size: many
J: TRBJ2-3

CDR3: CASSSQGDTQYF
DNA: TGTGCCAGCAGCAGCCAGGGGGATACGCAGTATTTT
V: TRBV7-2
D: NA
size: NA
J: TRBJ2-3

CDR3: CASSQLTWAAYGYTF
DNA: TGTGCCAGTAGCCAATTAACTTGGGCCGCCTATGGCTACACCTTC
V: TRBV19
D: NA
size: NA
J: TRBJ1-2

CDR3: CASSSWTGGGQETQYF
DNA: TGTGCCAGCAGCTCTTGGACAGGGGGAGGTCAAGAGACCCAGTACTTC
V: TRBV13
D: TRBD1
size: many
J: TRBJ2-5

CDR3: CASSLGPTAITNYGYTF
DNA: TGCGCCAGCAGCTTGGGGCCTACCGCTATCACTAACTATGGCTACACCTTC
V: TRBV5-1
D: NA
size: NA
J: TRBJ1-2

CDR3: CASSPPTGYTSTDTQYF
DNA: TGTGCCAGCAGCCCACCGACAGGGTACACTAGCACAGATACGCAGTATTTT
V: TRBV7-2
D: TRBD1
size: many
J: TRBJ2-3